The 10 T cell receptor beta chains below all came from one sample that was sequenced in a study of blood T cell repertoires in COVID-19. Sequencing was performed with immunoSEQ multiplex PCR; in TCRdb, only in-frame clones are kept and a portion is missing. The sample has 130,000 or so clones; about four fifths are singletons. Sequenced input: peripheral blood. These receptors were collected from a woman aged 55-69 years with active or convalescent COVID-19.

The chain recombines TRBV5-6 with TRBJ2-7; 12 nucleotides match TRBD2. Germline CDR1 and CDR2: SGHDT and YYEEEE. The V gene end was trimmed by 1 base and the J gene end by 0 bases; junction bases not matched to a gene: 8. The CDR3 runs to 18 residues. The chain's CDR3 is CASSLYGLAGGISYEQYV. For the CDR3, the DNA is TGTGCCAGCAGCTTGTACGGGCTAGCGGGGGGGATCTCCTACGAGCAGTACGTC.

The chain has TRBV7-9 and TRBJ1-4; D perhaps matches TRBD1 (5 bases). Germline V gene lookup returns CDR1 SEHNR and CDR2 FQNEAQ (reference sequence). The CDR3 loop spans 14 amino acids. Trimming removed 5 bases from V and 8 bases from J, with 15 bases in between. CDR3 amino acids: CASSDSSNGEKLFF. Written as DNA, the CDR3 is TGTGCCAGCAGCGACAGCTCTAATGGAGAAAAACTGTTTTTT.

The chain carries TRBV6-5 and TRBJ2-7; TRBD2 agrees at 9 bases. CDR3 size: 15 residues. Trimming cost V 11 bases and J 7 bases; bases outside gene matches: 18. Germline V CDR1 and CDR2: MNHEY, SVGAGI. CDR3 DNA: TGTGCCTGCACGGGGTGGCGGGAGGGCCAGGTAGAGCAGTACTTC. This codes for CACTGWREGQVEQYF.

The DNA for the CDR3 is TGTGCCAGTAGGTCGGGAGACCCGGGTCAGCCCCAGCATTTT. This translates into CASRSGDPGQPQHF. The gene calls are TRBV19 and TRBJ1-5; no firm D call. Trimming removed 6 bases from V and 6 bases from J, with 15 bases in between. CDR1 is LNHDA and CDR2 is SQIVND in the germline V gene (reference sequence). The CDR3 is 14 residues long. The whole variable domain, filled in from reference TRBV19 and TRBJ1-5, reads DGGITQSPKYLFRKEGQNVTLSCEQNLNHDAMYWYRQDPGQGLRLIYYSQIVNDFQKGDIAEGYSVSREKKESFPLTVTSAQKNPTAFYLCASRSGDPGQPQHFGDGTRLSIL.

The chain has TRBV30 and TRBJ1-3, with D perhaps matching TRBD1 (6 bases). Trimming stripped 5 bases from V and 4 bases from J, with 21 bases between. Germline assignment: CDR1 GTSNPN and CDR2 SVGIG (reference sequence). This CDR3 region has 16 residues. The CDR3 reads CAWAGTRGVGGNTIYF. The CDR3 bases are TGTGCCTGGGCAGGGACCAGGGGAGTAGGGGGAAACACCATATATTTT.

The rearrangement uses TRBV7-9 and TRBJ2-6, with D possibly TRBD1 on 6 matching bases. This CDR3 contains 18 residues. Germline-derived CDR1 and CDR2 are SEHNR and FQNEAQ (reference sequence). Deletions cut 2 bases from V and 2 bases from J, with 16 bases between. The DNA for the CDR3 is TGTGCCAGCAGCTTACAGGGGAAGATTGACCCTGGGGCCAACGTCCTGACTTTC. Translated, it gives CASSLQGKIDPGANVLTF. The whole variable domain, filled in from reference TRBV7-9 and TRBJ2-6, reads DTGVSQNPRHKITKRGQNVTFRCDPISEHNRLYWYRQTLGQGPEFLTYFQNEAQLEKSRLLSDRFSAERPKGSFSTLEIQRTEQGDSAMYLCASSLQGKIDPGANVLTFGAGSRLTVL.

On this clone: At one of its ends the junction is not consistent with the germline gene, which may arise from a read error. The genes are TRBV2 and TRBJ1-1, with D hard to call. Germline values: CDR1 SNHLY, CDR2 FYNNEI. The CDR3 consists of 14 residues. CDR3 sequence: CASTEEVQNAEAFF. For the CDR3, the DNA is TGTGCCAGCACCGAAGAAGTACAGAACGCTGAAGCTTTCTTT. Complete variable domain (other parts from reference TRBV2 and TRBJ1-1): EPEVTQTPSHQVTQMGQEVILRCVPISNHLYFYWYRQILGQKVEFLVSFYNNEISEKSEIFDDQFSVERPDGSNFTLKIRSTKLEDSAMYFCASTEEVQNAEAFFGQGTRLTVV.

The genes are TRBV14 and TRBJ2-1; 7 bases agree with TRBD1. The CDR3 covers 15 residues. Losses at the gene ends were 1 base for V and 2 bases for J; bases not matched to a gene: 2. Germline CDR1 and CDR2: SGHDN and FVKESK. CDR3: CASSQARGPYNEQFF. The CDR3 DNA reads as TGTGCCAGCAGCCAAGCGAGGGGGCCCTACAATGAGCAGTTCTTC.

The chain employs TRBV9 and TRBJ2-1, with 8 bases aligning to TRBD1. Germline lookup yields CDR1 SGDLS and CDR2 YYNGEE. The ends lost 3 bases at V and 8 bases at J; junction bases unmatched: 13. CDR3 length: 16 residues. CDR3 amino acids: CASSATGQGWGDEQFF. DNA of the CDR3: TGTGCCAGCAGCGCGACCGGACAGGGTTGGGGGGATGAGCAGTTCTTC.

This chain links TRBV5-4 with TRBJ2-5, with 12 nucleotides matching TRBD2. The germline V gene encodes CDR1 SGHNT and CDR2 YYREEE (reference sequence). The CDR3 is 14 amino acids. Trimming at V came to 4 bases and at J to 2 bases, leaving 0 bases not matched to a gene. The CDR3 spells CASSLAGGQETQYF. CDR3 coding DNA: TGTGCCAGCAGCCTAGCGGGGGGGCAAGAGACCCAGTACTTC.